Described below is a single T cell receptor beta chain sequence and its context. The antigen remains undetermined. These data are taken from a study of blood T cells in healthy people across ages. Overall study findings and caveats: The long-lived group displayed more naive CD4+ cells, plus higher diversity, than the aged donors did. Roughly linear declines in TCR beta diversity per million T cells occurred with age.

Germline values: CDR1 MGHRA, CDR2 YSYEKL. The CDR3 extends over 13 amino acids. V lost 4 bases, J lost 6 bases, and 13 bases lay in between. Aged roughly 6 to 95, donors were systemically healthy Caucasians from Russia. The authors drew ten milliliters of peripheral blood from each donor. A second PCR of 7 to 11 cycles used a sample-barcoded 5' primer and a J-beta primer mix. TCRdb re-analysed the 5' RACE reads in MiXCR, keeping a single row per CDR3 protein. The repertoire has 910,000 or so distinct CDR3 sequences, about 51% of them found once; the top ten carry roughly a fifth. The sequenced sample was blood. This TCR was recovered from a woman between 55 and 75 years old in good health. The chain employs TRBV4-1 and TRBJ2-7; TRBD2 is a possible D gene (6 bases). The CDR3 DNA sequence: TGCGCCAGCAGCCTTTCCGGGACTGGCGAGCAGTACTTC. It encodes CASSLSGTGEQYF.